This TCR beta chain was profiled in a study of cytotoxic CD8 clonotypes in ibrutinib-treated CLL. General observations from the study: There were differences in sampling times between sustained-remission and progressing patients.

The CDR3 loop spans 14 amino acids. Trimming cost V 6 bases and J 7 bases; bases outside gene matches: 9. Germline lookup yields CDR1 LNHDA and CDR2 SQIVND (reference sequence). Concerning this clone itself: Antigen unknown.

Depth targeted 1 in 200,000 to 1 in 1 million T cells, averaging 10x coverage per clonotype. Data came from immunoSEQ multiplex PCR; TCRdb stores just in-frame clones and leaves some out. The sample lists some 130,000 clones, 84% seen once, with around 3% in the top ten. The chain links TRBV19 to TRBJ1-5; 7 bases align to TRBD1. This sample comprised PBMCs, obtained after 24 months of ibrutinib treatment. This clonotype was sampled from a human donor with chronic lymphocytic leukemia. DNA for the CDR3: TGTGCCAGTAGCCCCCGAGGGGGCAGGCAGCCCCAGCATTTT. This codes for CASSPRGGRQPQHF. The full variable domain, with the rest looked up from reference TRBV19 and TRBJ1-5, is DGGITQSPKYLFRKEGQNVTLSCEQNLNHDAMYWYRQDPGQGLRLIYYSQIVNDFQKGDIAEGYSVSREKKESFPLTVTSAQKNPTAFYLCASSPRGGRQPQHFGDGTRLSIL.